This T cell receptor beta chain derives from a study of metastatic and nonmetastatic thyroid tumors. Germline CDR1 reads SEHNR; CDR2 reads FQNEAQ (reference sequence). V lost 2 bases and J lost 0, with 10 bases in between. The length of the CDR3 is 15 residues. TCRdb reanalyzed the PCR reads via MiXCR. In the table there are about 21,000 clones, about 16% of which are singletons. This clone was observed many times. Thyroid surgery was performed in patients who had received no treatment beforehand. V is TRBV7-9 and J is TRBJ1-2; no definite D call. The TCR sequence derives from a female donor with papillary thyroid cancer or a benign thyroid nodule (not recorded which). Some clones in this sample may be carry-over from other donors' samples. Sequenced input: tumor tissue. CDR3 amino acids: CASSLMAASNYGYTF. The CDR3 DNA follows: TGTGCCAGCAGCTTAATGGCGGCTTCTAACTATGGCTACACCTTC.